Each of the 6 T cell receptor beta chains below was sequenced from the same sample in a study of control samples from healthy donors and cancer patients. Method: immunoSEQ multiplex PCR; TCRdb's copy keeps in-frame clones and lacks some. This sample has about 110,000 clones; about nine tenths occur once, and the top ten carry less than 9.5%. Sequencing used blood. All receptors come from a woman younger than 30 in good health.

This sequence joins TRBV28 and TRBJ2-3; the D gene is possibly TRBD1 (5 bases). Trimming removed 1 base from V and 0 bases from J, with 11 bases in between. This CDR3 comprises 16 residues. Germline lookup yields CDR1 MDHEN and CDR2 SYDVKM. The CDR3 coding sequence is TGTGCCAGCAGTTTATCGCCAGGGCCCAGCACAGATACGCAGTATTTT. Its translation is CASSLSPGPSTDTQYF.

The chain employs TRBV18 and TRBJ2-5, with D uncertain. V lost 6 bases and J lost 2, with 16 bases in between. Per the germline V gene, CDR1 is KGHSH and CDR2 is LQKENI. The CDR3 extends over 15 amino acids. In nucleotides, the CDR3 is TGTGCCAGCTCCATGGGTGGCTTGCAACAAGAGACCCAGTACTTC. Its protein product is CASSMGGLQQETQYF.

The J gene is TRBJ2-1, the V gene TRBV3-1 (or the pseudogene TRBV3-2), with D perhaps matching TRBD2 (6 bases). This CDR3 has 15 residues. V was clipped by 3 bases and J by 4 bases, with 13 bases between them. Germline assignment: CDR1 LGHDT and CDR2 YNNKEL (reference sequence). For the CDR3, the DNA is TGTGCCAGCAGCCAGGCTAGGGAGGTTTACAATGAGCAGTTCTTC. Translating gives CASSQAREVYNEQFF.

This clone was recorded once. This rearrangement joins TRBV20-1 to TRBJ1-5; 7 bases fit TRBD1. Per germline, CDR1 DFQATT and CDR2 SNEGSKA (reference sequence). This CDR3 spans 14 amino acids. J gave up 4 bases and V 3 bases, and 6 bases lay outside the gene matches. DNA for the CDR3: TGCAGTGCTAGTGAGACAGGGTATAATCAGCCCCAGCATTTT. It encodes CSASETGYNQPQHF.

V is TRBV28 and J is TRBJ2-7, with a weak D call TRBD1 (6 bases). Trimming took off 7 bases at V and 12 bases at J, with 16 bases between the two ends. The CDR3 is 11 residues long. Germline CDR1 is MDHEN and CDR2 is SYDVKM. CDR3 sequence (DNA): TGTGCCAGCACGAGCCGAGGCAGGGGGTACTTC. Translating gives CASTSRGRGYF.

Comments on this clone: The sample contains more than one DNA sequence encoding this CDR3. The rearrangement joins TRBV7-2 to TRBJ2-7, with 12 bases that match TRBD2. This CDR3 is built from 17 residues. V shed 1 base, J shed 6 bases, and the junction held 10 bases outside the gene matches. Per germline, CDR1 SGHTA and CDR2 FQGNSA. CDR3 sequence reads: CASSLVPSGGAMSEQYF. CDR3 nucleotides: TGTGCCAGCAGCTTAGTTCCTAGCGGGGGGGCTATGTCCGAGCAGTACTTC.